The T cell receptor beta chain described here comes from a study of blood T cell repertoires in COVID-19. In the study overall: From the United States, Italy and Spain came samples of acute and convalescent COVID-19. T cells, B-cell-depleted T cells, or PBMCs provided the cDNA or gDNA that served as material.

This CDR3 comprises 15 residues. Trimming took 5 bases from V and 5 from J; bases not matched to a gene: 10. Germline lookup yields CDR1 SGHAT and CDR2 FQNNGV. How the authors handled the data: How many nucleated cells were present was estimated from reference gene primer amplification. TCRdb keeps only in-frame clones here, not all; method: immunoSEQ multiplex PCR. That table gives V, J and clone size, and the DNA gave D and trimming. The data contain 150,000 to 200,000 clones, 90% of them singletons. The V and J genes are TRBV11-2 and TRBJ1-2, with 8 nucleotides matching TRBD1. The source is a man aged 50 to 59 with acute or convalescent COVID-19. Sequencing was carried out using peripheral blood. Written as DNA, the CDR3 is TGTGCCAGCAGCGAAATCGGGGACAGGCCATATGGCTACACCTTC. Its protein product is CASSEIGDRPYGYTF.